The rows below give T cell receptor beta chains drawn from one sample of a study of response to subunit inactivated influenza vaccine. From the RT-PCR reads, TCRdb called clonotypes with MiXCR, one entry per CDR3 protein. The data show about 190,000 distinct CDR3 sequences, approximately 15% seen once. Specimen: CD8+ T cells sorted from PBMCs, collected roughly 5 days after vaccination. The source is a man aged 45-65 years who received an inactivated influenza vaccine. The CDR3 runs from the conserved cysteine through the conserved F or W. The order of the fields is clone size, J gene, V gene, D gene, CDR3 DNA, CDR3 protein. A D gene is named only where the DNA matches it firmly. Not every row has a clone size; where given, it reads once, few, many or a size class.

many | TRBJ2-1 | TRBV7-9 | - | TGTGCCAGCAGCTTAGTCCCGTACAATGAGCAGTTCTTC | CASSLVPYNEQFF
- | TRBJ1-5 | TRBV30 | TRBD1 | TGTGCCTGGAGTCTGGGACAGGGGTATCAGCCCCAGCATTTT | CAWSLGQGYQPQHF
few | TRBJ2-3 | TRBV10-3 | TRBD2 | TGTGCCATCAGTGCGGGACTAGCGGGATCCACAGATACGCAGTATTTT | CAISAGLAGSTDTQYF
- | TRBJ2-7 | TRBV6-2/TRBV6-3 | - | TGTGCCAGCAGTTACTCGGCGCTAGTATCCTACGAGCAGTACTTC | CASSYSALVSYEQYF
- | TRBJ1-2 | TRBV11-2 | - | TGTGCCAGCAGCTTAGATAAACTGGAGACAGTAAAATATGGCTACACCTTC | CASSLDKLETVKYGYTF
few | TRBJ2-3 | TRBV9 | - | TGTGCCAGCAGCGTAGACCCAAGAAGCACAGATACGCAGTATTTT | CASSVDPRSTDTQYF
- | TRBJ2-7 | TRBV5-1 | TRBD1 | TGCGCCAGCAGCCCTAGGACAGGGGACTACGAGCAGTACTTC | CASSPRTGDYEQYF
- | TRBJ2-1 | TRBV12-3/TRBV12-4 | TRBD1 | TGTGCCAGCAGACCCTGGGGACAGGGAAAATTCTATGAGCAGTTCTTC | CASRPWGQGKFYEQFF
many | TRBJ1-2 | TRBV10-3 | TRBD1 | TGTGCCATCAGCAGGGACAGGGGGCCTGGCTACACCTTC | CAISRDRGPGYTF
- | TRBJ1-5 | TRBV19 | TRBD1 | TGTGCCAGTAGTTCCTTCGGACAGGGCCCTATCTCTCCCCAGCATTTT | CASSSFGQGPISPQHF
few | TRBJ1-1 | TRBV7-2 | - | TGTGCCAGCAGCTTACAAATTCTCGCTGAAGCTTTCTTT | CASSLQILAEAFF
few | TRBJ2-3 | TRBV9 | TRBD2 | TGTGCCAGCAGCGTAGTTTCGGCGGGAGTAGTTCCCACAGATACGCAGTATTTT | CASSVVSAGVVPTDTQYF
- | TRBJ2-2 | TRBV6-1 | - | TGTGCCAGCAGTGATCCGGCGAACACCGGGGAGCTGTTTTTT | CASSDPANTGELFF
- | TRBJ2-1 | TRBV28 | TRBD2 | TGTGCCAGCAGTCCTGTGGCGTCTTCACTAGCGGGAGGAATCAATGAGCAGTTCTTC | CASSPVASSLAGGINEQFF
many | TRBJ2-1 | TRBV10-3 | TRBD1 | TGTGCCATCAGTGTAGGGGACAGGCCCAATGAGCAGTTCTTC | CAISVGDRPNEQFF
many | TRBJ2-1 | TRBV29-1 | TRBD2 | TGCAGCGTTGGGCTAGCGGGAGATGCGTACAATGAGCAGTTCTTC | CSVGLAGDAYNEQFF
few | TRBJ1-1 | TRBV5-5 | TRBD1 | TGTGCCAGCAGCTCCAGACAGGGGTCCACTGAAGCTTTCTTT | CASSSRQGSTEAFF
- | TRBJ1-2 | TRBV15 | - | TGTGCCACCAGCACCCGGTTGGGGGGGCGTTATGGCTACACCTTC | CATSTRLGGRYGYTF
- | TRBJ2-4 | TRBV7-2 | - | TGTGCCAGCAGCTTAGCGCAGTTAGAAAACATTCAGTACTTC | CASSLAQLENIQYF
many | TRBJ2-5 | TRBV5-1 | - | TGCGCCAGCAGCTTGGATTTTTTTCCCGCTTCTCAAGAGACCCAGTACTTC | CASSLDFFPASQETQYF
few | TRBJ2-1 | TRBV14 | - | TGTGCCAGCAGCCAAGATGTGGGAAGCTCCTACAATGAGCAGTTCTTC | CASSQDVGSSYNEQFF
- | TRBJ2-7 | TRBV7-9 | - | TGTGCCAGCAGCTTAGCGGTGGACTCCTACGAGCAGTACTTC | CASSLAVDSYEQYF
few | TRBJ2-1 | TRBV20-1 | TRBD2 | TGCAGTGCTAAAGGAGTAGCGGGAGATGCGGGTGAGCAGTTCTTC | CSAKGVAGDAGEQFF
- | TRBJ2-7 | TRBV5-1 | TRBD2 | TGCGCCAGCAGCTTGGCCCGAGCGGGAGGGCTCTACGAGCAGTACTTC | CASSLARAGGLYEQYF
many | TRBJ1-5 | TRBV7-6 | - | TGTGCCAGCAGCTTGTCCAGGGTGGGTCAGCCCCAGCATTTT | CASSLSRVGQPQHF
- | TRBJ2-3 | TRBV4-1 | TRBD1 | TGCGCCAGCAGCCAAGAAGGGGGCTGGGGCACAGATACGCAGTATTTT | CASSQEGGWGTDTQYF
- | TRBJ2-3 | TRBV12-3/TRBV12-4 | TRBD1 | TGTGCCAGCAGTCTTCCCCAGGGACAGGGAAACACAGATACGCAGTATTTT | CASSLPQGQGNTDTQYF
- | TRBJ2-5 | TRBV7-9 | - | TGTGCCAGCAGCTTAGTTCCACAAGAGACCCAGTACTTC | CASSLVPQETQYF
- | TRBJ2-2 | TRBV4-3 | TRBD2 | TGCGACAGCAGCCAAGATAAGCTAGCGGGGAACACCGGGGAGCTGTTTTTT | CDSSQDKLAGNTGELFF
many | TRBJ2-1 | TRBV6-1 | - | TGTGCCAGCAGGCTGGACGGGAGCTCCTACAATGAGCAGTTCTTC | CASRLDGSSYNEQFF
- | TRBJ2-7 | TRBV20-1 | - | TGCAGTGCTCATACTACCACAGCTCCCTACGAGCAGTACTTC | CSAHTTTAPYEQYF
few | TRBJ2-1 | TRBV2 | TRBD2 | TGTGCCAGCAGTGTTGCGGGAGAAAGACTAGCGGGCGGTAGGGGCCAATGGGATGAGCAGTTCTTC | CASSVAGERLAGGRGQWDEQFF
- | TRBJ2-3 | TRBV2 | - | TGTGCCAGCAGTGGCTGGGCTAGCGGCACAGATACGCAGTATTTT | CASSGWASGTDTQYF
- | TRBJ2-7 | TRBV20-1 | - | TGCAGTGCTAGAGATTGGGGGACCCACGAGCAGTACTTC | CSARDWGTHEQYF
few | TRBJ1-6 | TRBV6-5 | - | TGTGCCAGCAGTTACTCGTCCAAGCAGGGACTTTATCCCCTCCACTTT | CASSYSSKQGLYPLHF
- | TRBJ2-1 | TRBV6-1 | TRBD2 | TGTGCCACCTCAGCGGGAAAGAGCTCCTACAATGAGCAGTTCTTC | CATSAGKSSYNEQFF
- | TRBJ1-3 | TRBV7-9 | - | TGTGCCAGCAGCTCGAAAGCGGGGACCGAAGGAAACACCATATATTTT | CASSSKAGTEGNTIYF
few | TRBJ2-7 | TRBV2 | - | TGTGCCAGAAGTGGGCAGTCCTCCTACGAGCAGTACTTC | CARSGQSSYEQYF
few | TRBJ2-1 | TRBV10-2 | - | TGCGCCAGCACTGGGTACGAGAGGAGCCCCAATGAGCAGTTCTTC | CASTGYERSPNEQFF
few | TRBJ2-7 | TRBV7-9 | TRBD2 | TGTGCCAGCAGCTCCAGCGGGAGCCCCAACGAGCAGTACTTC | CASSSSGSPNEQYF
- | TRBJ2-2 | TRBV2 | TRBD2 | TGTGCCAGCAGCGTAGCGGGGGCCGGCACCGGGGAGCTGTTTTTT | CASSVAGAGTGELFF
- | TRBJ2-7 | TRBV7-9 | TRBD1 | TGTGCCAGCAGCACGGACAGGAGCTCCTACGAGCAGTACTTC | CASSTDRSSYEQYF
many | TRBJ2-7 | TRBV29-1 | - | TGCAGCGTTGAAGCGGAGGTAGACTACGAGCAGTACTTC | CSVEAEVDYEQYF
few | TRBJ2-3 | TRBV9 | - | TGTGCCAGCAGCGTAGCTCCCGGGACCGGGAGAGATACGCAGTATTTT | CASSVAPGTGRDTQYF
few | TRBJ2-7 | TRBV9 | TRBD1 | TGTGCCAGCAGCGTCGGGACAGGCCCAGCCGAGCAGTACTTC | CASSVGTGPAEQYF
few | TRBJ2-3 | TRBV10-2 | - | TGCGCCAGCAGGGGGAACTTCGGGGGCCCATCCACAGATACGCAGTATTTT | CASRGNFGGPSTDTQYF
few | TRBJ2-1 | TRBV28 | TRBD2 | TGTGCCAGCAGCCAACTAGCGGGAAGCCCCTACAATGAGCAGTTCTTC | CASSQLAGSPYNEQFF
few | TRBJ2-1 | TRBV6-5 | - | TGTGCCAGCAGTTACTCGTGGGGGGACAATGAGCAGTTCTTC | CASSYSWGDNEQFF
- | TRBJ2-3 | TRBV6-2/TRBV6-3 | TRBD1 | TGTGCCAGCAGTTACAGTGGGACAGACACAGATACGCAGTATTTT | CASSYSGTDTDTQYF